The 2 T cell receptor beta chains given below trace back to one sample, sequenced in a study of control samples from healthy donors and cancer patients. Sequencing was performed with immunoSEQ multiplex PCR; in TCRdb, only in-frame clones are kept and a portion is missing. The table shows some 120,000 clones, with more than 75% occurring only once. The sequencing sample was made of blood. The receptors were gathered from a woman in her 70s in good health.

This chain connects TRBV11-2 to TRBJ1-1; 7 bases line up with TRBD1. Per the germline V gene, CDR1 is SGHAT and CDR2 is FQNNGV. J was trimmed by 5 bases and V by 1 base; bases with no gene match: 4. The CDR3 has 14 residues. The CDR3 loop is CASSLAGGGTEAFF. CDR3 DNA: TGTGCCAGCAGCTTAGCAGGGGGAGGAACTGAAGCTTTCTTT. The whole variable domain, filled in from reference TRBV11-2 and TRBJ1-1, reads EAGVAQSPRYKIIEKRQSVAFWCNPISGHATLYWYQQILGQGPKLLIQFQNNGVVDDSQLPKDRFSAERLKGVDSTLKIQPAKLEDSAVYLCASSLAGGGTEAFFGQGTRLTVV.

The rearrangement links TRBV6-1 to TRBJ1-2; the match to TRBD1 covers 8 bases. CDR3 length equals 16 residues. The germline gives CDR1 MNHNS, CDR2 SASEGT. The ends lost 4 bases at V and 4 bases at J; junction bases unmatched: 11. The CDR3 nucleotides read TGTGCCAGCAGTGGACAGGGGCGAAACTATATCTATGGCTACACCTTC. It encodes CASSGQGRNYIYGYTF.